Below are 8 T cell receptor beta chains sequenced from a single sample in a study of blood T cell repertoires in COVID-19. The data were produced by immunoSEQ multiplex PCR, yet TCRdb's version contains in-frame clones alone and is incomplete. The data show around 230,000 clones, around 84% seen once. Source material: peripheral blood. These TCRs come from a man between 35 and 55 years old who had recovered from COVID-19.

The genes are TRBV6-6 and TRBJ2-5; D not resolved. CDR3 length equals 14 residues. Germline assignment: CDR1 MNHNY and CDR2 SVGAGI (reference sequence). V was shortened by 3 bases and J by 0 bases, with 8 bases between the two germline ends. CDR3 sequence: CASSYTQNQETQYF. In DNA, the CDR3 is TGTGCCAGCAGTTATACACAGAACCAAGAGACCCAGTACTTC.

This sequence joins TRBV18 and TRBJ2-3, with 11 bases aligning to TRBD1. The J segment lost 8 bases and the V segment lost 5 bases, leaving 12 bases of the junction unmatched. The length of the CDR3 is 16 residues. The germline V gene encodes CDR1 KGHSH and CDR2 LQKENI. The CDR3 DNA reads TGTGCCAGCTCATCATCCGGCGGGACAGGGGGTGGTACGCAGTATTTT. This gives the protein CASSSSGGTGGGTQYF.

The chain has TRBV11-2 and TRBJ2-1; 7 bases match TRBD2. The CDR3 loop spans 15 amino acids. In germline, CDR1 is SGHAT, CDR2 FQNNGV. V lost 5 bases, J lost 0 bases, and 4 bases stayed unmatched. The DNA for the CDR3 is TGTGCCAGCAGCCGGGGGGAGAGCTCCTACAATGAGCAGTTCTTC. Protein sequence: CASSRGESSYNEQFF.

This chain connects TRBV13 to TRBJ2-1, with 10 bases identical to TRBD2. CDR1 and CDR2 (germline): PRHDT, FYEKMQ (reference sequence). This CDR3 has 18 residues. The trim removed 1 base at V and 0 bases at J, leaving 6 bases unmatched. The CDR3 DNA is TGTGCCAGCAGCTTAGCTAGCGGGGGCCGGAGCTCCTACAATGAGCAGTTCTTC. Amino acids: CASSLASGGRSSYNEQFF.

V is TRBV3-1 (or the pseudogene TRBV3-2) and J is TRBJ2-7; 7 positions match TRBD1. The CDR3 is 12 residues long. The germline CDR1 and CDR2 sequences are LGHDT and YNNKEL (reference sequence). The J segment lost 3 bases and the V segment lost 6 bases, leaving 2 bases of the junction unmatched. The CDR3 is CASRQGVYEQYF. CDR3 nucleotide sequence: TGTGCCAGCAGGCAGGGGGTCTACGAGCAGTACTTC.

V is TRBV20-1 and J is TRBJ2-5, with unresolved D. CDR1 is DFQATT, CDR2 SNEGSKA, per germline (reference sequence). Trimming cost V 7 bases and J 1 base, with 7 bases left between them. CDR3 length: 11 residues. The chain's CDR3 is CSVYAQETQYF. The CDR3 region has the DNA TGCAGTGTCTACGCCCAAGAGACCCAGTACTTC.

For the CDR3, the DNA is TGTGCCAGCAGCAGCCTTTTCAATACGCAGTATTTT. Protein sequence: CASSSLFNTQYF. The chain uses TRBV5-6 and TRBJ2-3; D is unresolved. V lost 4 bases and J lost 7, with 10 bases in between. In germline, CDR1 is SGHDT, CDR2 YYEEEE. This CDR3 contains 12 residues. Full variable domain (missing parts from reference TRBV5-6 and TRBJ2-3): DAGVTQSPTHLIKTRGQQVTLRCSPKSGHDTVSWYQQALGQGPQFIFQYYEEEERQRGNFPDRFSGHQFPNYSSELNVNALLLGDSALYLCASSSLFNTQYFGPGTRLTVL.

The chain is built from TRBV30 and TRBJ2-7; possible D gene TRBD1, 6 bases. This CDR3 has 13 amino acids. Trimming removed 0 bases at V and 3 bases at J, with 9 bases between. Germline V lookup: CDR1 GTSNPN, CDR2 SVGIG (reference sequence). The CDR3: CAWSVTGYYEQYF. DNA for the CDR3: TGTGCCTGGAGTGTGACAGGATACTACGAGCAGTACTTC.